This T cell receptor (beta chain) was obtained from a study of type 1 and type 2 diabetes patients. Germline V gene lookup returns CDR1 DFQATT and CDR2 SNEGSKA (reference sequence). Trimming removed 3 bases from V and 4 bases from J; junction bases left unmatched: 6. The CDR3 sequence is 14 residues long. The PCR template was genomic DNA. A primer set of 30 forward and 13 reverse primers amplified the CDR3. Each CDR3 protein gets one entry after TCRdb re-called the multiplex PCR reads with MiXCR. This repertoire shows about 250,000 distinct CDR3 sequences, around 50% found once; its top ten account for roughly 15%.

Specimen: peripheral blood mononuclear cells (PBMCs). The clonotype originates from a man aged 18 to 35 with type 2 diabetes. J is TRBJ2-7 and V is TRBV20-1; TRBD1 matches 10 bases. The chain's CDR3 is CSAREGQGWYEQYF. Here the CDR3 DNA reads TGCAGTGCTAGGGAGGGACAGGGGTGGTACGAGCAGTACTTC.